The 6 T cell receptor beta chains in this list originate from one sample, sequenced in a study of T-cell memory formation after mild COVID-19. TCRdb processed the 5' RACE reads anew with MiXCR; each CDR3 protein has one entry. The sample includes roughly 150,000 distinct CDR3 sequences, under 15% of them seen just once. The sample comprised PBMCs or a T cell subset sorted from them (not recorded which). These receptors originate from a young man who had mild COVID-19 (a few samples of this study predate the infection). Cell type and time point are not known.

The V gene is TRBV7-8, the J gene TRBJ1-2; TRBD1 matches at 7 bases. The germline gives CDR1 SGHVS, CDR2 FQNEAQ. The CDR3 runs to 15 residues. Trimming removed 5 bases from V and 3 bases from J; junction bases left unmatched: 9. In DNA, the CDR3 is TGTGCCAGCAGCCCCCGACAGGGTTTGGACTATGGCTACACCTTC. This gives the protein CASSPRQGLDYGYTF.

V gene TRBV7-2 combines with J gene TRBJ1-4; 8 positions match TRBD1. Germline values: CDR1 SGHTA, CDR2 FQGNSA. Germline trimming cut 6 bases from V and 7 bases from J; bases unmatched to any gene: 7. The length of the CDR3 is 14 residues. The CDR3 DNA follows: TGTGCCAGCAGATCCGGACAGGGAGGTGAAAAACTGTTTTTT. As protein: CASRSGQGGEKLFF.

In this sample, this clonotype turned up many times. The chain recombines TRBV4-1 with TRBJ2-7; no reliable D call. Germline CDR1 and CDR2: MGHRA and YSYEKL. The CDR3 is made up of 13 amino acids. Trimming cost V 3 bases and J 4 bases, with 10 bases left between them. CDR3 bases: TGCGCCAGCAGCCAGACCTTAGAGTACGAGCAGTACGTC. It is translated as CASSQTLEYEQYV.

The CDR3 DNA is TGCGCCAGCAGCCAAGGGACAGGGCGGGAGCAGTACGTC. Translated: CASSQGTGREQYV. V gene TRBV4-1 combines with J gene TRBJ2-7, with 8 bases identical to TRBD1. The CDR3 totals 13 residues. J was trimmed by 7 bases and V by 1 base; bases with no gene match: 3. Per the germline V gene, CDR1 is MGHRA and CDR2 is YSYEKL.

The chain combines TRBV7-2 with TRBJ1-4; 8 bases agree with TRBD1. The V gene's germline CDR1 is SGHTA and CDR2 FQGNSA. The CDR3 has 15 residues. V lost 5 bases, J lost 6 bases, and 8 bases stayed unmatched. CDR3 DNA sequence: TGTGCCAGCAGCCAAAGGACAGGGCGAGATGAAAAACTGTTTTTT. It encodes CASSQRTGRDEKLFF. Using reference TRBV7-2 and TRBJ1-4 for the parts outside the CDR3, the full variable domain is GAGVSQSPSNKVTEKGKDVELRCDPISGHTALYWYRQSLGQGLEFLIYFQGNSAPDKSGLPSDRFSAERTGGSVSTLTIQRTQQEDSAVYLCASSQRTGRDEKLFFGSGTQLSVL.

The J gene is TRBJ1-4, the V gene TRBV28; weak D call: TRBD1 (5 bases). CDR1 is MDHEN and CDR2 is SYDVKM in the germline V gene. Trimming shortened V by 11 bases and J by 4 bases, and 23 bases separated the two germline ends. This CDR3 region has 16 residues. The CDR3 region has the DNA TGTGCCTCCCGTGGGGCCATTTCCAACTATAATGAAAAACTGTTTTTT. This encodes CASRGAISNYNEKLFF.